Below are 4 T cell receptor beta chains sequenced from a single sample in a study of early T cells in non-severe SARS-CoV-2 infection. TCRdb used MiXCR to reprocess the 5' RACE reads, holding one entry per CDR3 protein. The sample yields some 91,000 distinct CDR3 sequences, 9.5% to 11% seen once. Here the sequenced sample was whole blood, taken at baseline. The receptors come from an adult who was a healthcare worker with PCR-confirmed SARS-CoV-2 infection or an uninfected control (not recorded which).

J is TRBJ2-7 and V is TRBV29-1, with 7 bases that match TRBD2. The germline V gene has CDR1 SQVTM and CDR2 ANQGSEA. V shed 1 base and J 5 bases; nucleotides not matched to a gene: 8. This CDR3 has 14 residues. The CDR3 spells CSVEAVAGGHEQYF. Written as DNA, the CDR3 is TGCAGCGTTGAAGCAGTAGCGGGTGGTCACGAGCAGTACTTC.

This clonotype was observed a handful of times. The chain recombines TRBV18 with TRBJ2-6; D could derive from TRBD1 or TRBD2 (5 bases each). This CDR3 is built from 16 residues. V lost 10 bases and J 1 base, leaving 17 bases between the germline ends. CDR1 and CDR2 (germline): KGHSH, LQKENI. CDR3: CATSRGGGSGANVLTF. The CDR3 region has the DNA TGTGCCACCTCCCGTGGGGGTGGATCTGGGGCCAACGTCCTGACTTTC.

This clonotype showed up many times. The chain joins TRBV7-2 to TRBJ1-1; D is uncertain. Germline values: CDR1 SGHTA, CDR2 FQGNSA. V lost 6 bases and J lost 4, with 12 bases in between. The CDR3 has 13 residues. The CDR3 coding sequence is TGTGCCAGCAGGCGAAACTTGGGCACTGAAGCTTTCTTT. The encoded protein is CASRRNLGTEAFF.

This clonotype has a count of ten or more. The chain is built from TRBV7-2 and TRBJ2-5; D uncertain. Per germline, CDR1 SGHTA and CDR2 FQGNSA. V was clipped by 5 bases and J by 2 bases, with 12 bases between them. The CDR3 has 14 amino acids. The CDR3 spells CASSLDLGQETQYF. For the CDR3, the DNA is TGTGCCAGCAGCCTAGACTTGGGTCAAGAGACCCAGTACTTC.